This TCR beta chain derives from a study of blood T cell repertoires in COVID-19. Study context: Acute-phase and convalescent COVID-19 samples originated in the United States, Italy and Spain. The cDNA or gDNA used as material had been derived from T cells, B-cell-depleted T cells, or PBMCs.

Losses at the gene ends were 3 bases for V and 7 bases for J; bases not matched to a gene: 8. This CDR3 has 15 amino acids. Germline values: CDR1 SGHTA, CDR2 FQGNSA. The authors' processing: Estimation of nucleated cell counts was performed using reference gene primer amplification. The repertoire was sequenced with immunoSEQ multiplex PCR; TCRdb's copy has only in-frame clones and lacks some. Clone size and V and J calls were adopted from that table, with D and trimming inferred from the DNA. The table includes under 350,000 clones, roughly 85% detected once. The chain couples TRBV7-2 to TRBJ2-1; 8 bases map to TRBD2. This clonotype was sampled from a human donor in a cohort sampled during active COVID-19. Sequencing was performed on peripheral blood. CDR3 in DNA: TGTGCCAGCAGCTTCCAGGCGGGGGGTTTGAATGAGCAGTTCTTC. It specifies CASSFQAGGLNEQFF.